These 24 T cell receptor beta chains share one sample of origin, sequenced in a study of cytomegalovirus exposure and HLA in healthy donors. Primers for the PCR totalled 60 Vbeta and 13 Jbeta. Generated by immunoSEQ multiplex PCR, the TCRdb table keeps only in-frame clones and is missing some. This table holds roughly 120,000 clones, 75% to 85% found once. The sequenced material came from PBMCs. The receptors stem from a man between 40 and 49 years old in good health and CMV-seronegative.

This clone was counted a single time. The V gene is TRBV19, the J gene TRBJ1-2, with 7 positions matching TRBD1. Germline V gives CDR1 LNHDA, CDR2 SQIVND (reference sequence). The CDR3 sequence is 13 residues long. V lost 6 bases to trimming and J lost 8 bases; unmatched junction nucleotides: 9. The CDR3: CASRDRYNGGYTF. The CDR3 DNA follows: TGTGCCAGTAGGGACAGGTACAACGGGGGCTACACCTTC.

The J gene is TRBJ2-4, the V gene TRBV7-8, with TRBD1 identical over 7 bases. From germline, CDR1 is SGHVS and CDR2 FQNEAQ. The CDR3 extends over 18 amino acids. The J segment lost 1 base and the V segment lost 3 bases, leaving 12 bases of the junction unmatched. CDR3 sequence reads: CASSFAAEQGSAKNIQYF. The CDR3 DNA sequence: TGTGCCAGCAGCTTCGCAGCCGAACAGGGGTCGGCCAAAAACATTCAGTACTTC. Together with reference TRBV7-8 and TRBJ2-4, the CDR3 gives the full variable domain: GAGVSQSPRYKVAKRGQDVALRCDPISGHVSLFWYQQALGQGPEFLTYFQNEAQLDKSGLPSDRFFAERPEGSVSTLKIQRTQQEDSAVYLCASSFAAEQGSAKNIQYFGAGTRLSVL.

This clone appeared a single time. J is TRBJ2-1 and V is TRBV15; tentative D call: TRBD2 (6 bases). CDR1 is LNHNV, CDR2 YYDKDF, per germline (reference sequence). V was shortened by 1 base and J by 6 bases, with 16 bases between the two germline ends. The CDR3 covers 16 residues. The CDR3 sequence is CATSRARDLTGNEQFF. CDR3 bases: TGTGCCACCAGCAGAGCCCGGGACTTGACCGGCAATGAGCAGTTCTTC.

J is TRBJ2-4 and V is TRBV6-5, with D possibly TRBD1 on 5 matching bases. CDR1 and CDR2 from the germline V gene are MNHEY and SVGAGI. V lost 11 bases and J 4 bases, leaving 15 bases between the germline ends. The CDR3 has 13 residues. Written as DNA, the CDR3 is TGTGCCGGTCGGGTCAGGGCGAAAAACATTCAGTACTTC. Encoded protein: CAGRVRAKNIQYF.

CDR3 amino acids: CASSLTGRATDTQYF. In DNA form, the CDR3 reads TGCGCCAGCAGCTTGACCGGGCGGGCCACAGATACGCAGTATTTT. The chain uses TRBV5-1 and TRBJ2-3; a weak D match, TRBD2 (5 bases). Germline values: CDR1 SGHRS, CDR2 YFSETQ. This CDR3 is built from 15 residues. The V end lost 1 base, the J end lost 2 bases, and 11 bases lay between the germline ends.

V gene TRBV12-5 combines with J gene TRBJ1-2, with TRBD1 matching over 8 bases. The V segment lost 6 bases and the J segment 3 bases; nucleotides outside the gene matches: 12. Per germline, CDR1 LGHNT and CDR2 FRNRAP. The CDR3 contains 16 residues. The CDR3 loop is CASGPQRTGTDYGYTF. In DNA, the CDR3 is TGTGCTAGTGGCCCTCAACGGACAGGGACGGACTATGGCTACACCTTC.

This clone came up once. The CDR3 DNA is TGTGCCAGCTTGGGGTTACTAGCGGGACACTACAATGAGCAGTTCTTC. It yields the protein CASLGLLAGHYNEQFF. This chain links TRBV6-6 with TRBJ2-1, with 10 bases matching TRBD2. Germline values: CDR1 MNHNY, CDR2 SVGAGI (reference sequence). V lost 8 bases and J lost 3; bases outside the gene matches: 10. This CDR3 spans 16 amino acids.

The CDR3 spells CASSSGLAGEVNTGELFF. In DNA form, the CDR3 reads TGTGCCAGCAGCTCAGGACTAGCGGGAGAAGTTAACACCGGGGAGCTGTTTTTT. The chain couples TRBV12-1 to TRBJ2-2; the DNA was not compared with TRBD2, the D call given in the table. TRBV12-1 is recorded as a pseudogene. The CDR3 length is 18 residues.

The genes are TRBV5-4 and TRBJ1-2; the match to TRBD1 covers 7 bases. This CDR3 is 16 amino acids long. Trimming removed 4 bases from V and 4 bases from J; junction bases left unmatched: 13. Germline lookup yields CDR1 SGHNT and CDR2 YYREEE (reference sequence). Written as DNA, the CDR3 is TGTGCCAGCAGCCCCGAGCGTCCAGGGGGGACCTATGGCTACACCTTC. Translating it yields CASSPERPGGTYGYTF.

The chain has TRBV10-3 and TRBJ2-2, with D maybe TRBD1 (6 bases). V lost 9 bases to trimming and J lost 5 bases, with 13 bases between them. Per the germline V gene, CDR1 is ENHRY and CDR2 is SYGVKD. The CDR3 has 13 residues. Here the CDR3 reads CAIGQGKTGELFF. As DNA, the CDR3 is TGTGCCATTGGGCAGGGGAAAACCGGGGAGCTGTTTTTT.

This clone was observed once. The chain uses TRBV28 and TRBJ1-1, with a weak D call TRBD1 (6 bases). The CDR3 length is 15 residues. V dropped 6 bases and J dropped 3 bases, with 17 bases sitting between them. Germline CDR1 MDHEN, CDR2 SYDVKM. The CDR3: CASSLIDRSDTEAFF. The CDR3 region has the DNA TGTGCCAGCAGCCTAATCGACAGGAGCGACACTGAAGCTTTCTTT.

The CDR3 nucleotides read TGCGCCAGCAGCTTGGTTGGCAGAAACACTGAAGCTTTCTTT. Amino acids: CASSLVGRNTEAFF. V usage is TRBV5-1 and J usage is TRBJ1-1; D remains unclear. The CDR3 is 14 residues long. Trimming removed 0 bases from V and 2 bases from J, with 8 bases in between. Germline V gives CDR1 SGHRS, CDR2 YFSETQ.

This chain links TRBV5-1 with TRBJ2-1; the match to TRBD1 covers 9 bases. V lost 6 bases to trimming and J lost 4 bases; unmatched junction nucleotides: 5. There are 14 residues in the CDR3. Germline assignment: CDR1 SGHRS and CDR2 YFSETQ. The CDR3 coding sequence is TGCGCCAGCATGCGGGACAGGGAGTACAATGAGCAGTTCTTC. Translation: CASMRDREYNEQFF.

The chain uses TRBV5-1 and TRBJ2-7; D might be TRBD2 (5 bases). In germline, CDR1 is SGHRS, CDR2 YFSETQ. This CDR3 region has 13 residues. Trimming removed 0 bases at V and 3 bases at J, with 7 bases between. This CDR3 reads CASSLAEGYEQYF. The CDR3 nucleotides are TGCGCCAGCAGCTTGGCCGAGGGCTACGAGCAGTACTTC.

This chain links TRBV29-1 with TRBJ2-7; D may be TRBD2 (6 bases). This CDR3 spans 14 amino acids. Between the trimmed V and J ends, which lost 0 bases and 6 bases, there was a span of 15 bases. Germline CDR1 is SQVTM and CDR2 is ANQGSEA. CDR3 protein: CSVEDHRGLGEQYF. CDR3 DNA sequence: TGCAGCGTTGAAGATCACCGGGGGTTGGGCGAGCAGTACTTC.

The chain uses TRBV19 and TRBJ1-1; D perhaps matches TRBD1 (5 bases). Trimming stripped 7 bases from V and 4 bases from J, with 16 bases between. CDR1 and CDR2 (germline): LNHDA, SQIVND (reference sequence). CDR3 length: 14 amino acids. The CDR3 sequence: CASKFGGGSTEAFF. The CDR3 nucleotides are TGTGCCAGTAAATTTGGGGGGGGGTCCACTGAAGCTTTCTTT.

J is TRBJ2-5 and V is TRBV29-1, with D possibly being TRBD2 (6 bases). The J call could be wrong; TRBJ2-7 is a better fit for the DNA end. CDR1 is SQVTM, CDR2 ANQGSEA, per germline. The CDR3 sequence is 14 residues long. The CDR3 protein is CSAVRGSGPYEQYF. The CDR3 DNA sequence: TGCAGCGCCGTACGGGGGAGCGGGCCTTACGAGCAGTACTTC.

The V gene is TRBV30, the J gene TRBJ1-1; D may be TRBD1 (5 bases). Germline V CDR1 and CDR2: GTSNPN, SVGIG (reference sequence). The CDR3 sequence is 14 residues long. V lost 2 bases and J lost 5, with 15 bases in between. The CDR3 reads CAWSFKAGRTEAFF. In DNA, the CDR3 is TGTGCCTGGAGTTTTAAGGCAGGGCGGACTGAAGCTTTCTTT.

This clone was detected only a few times. The chain couples TRBV7-8 to TRBJ2-7; 8 bases are a match to TRBD1. The germline V gene has CDR1 SGHVS and CDR2 FQNEAQ. There are 15 residues in the CDR3. The J segment lost 6 bases and the V segment lost 4 bases, leaving 11 bases of the junction unmatched. This CDR3 reads CASSSLGAGTGEQYF. CDR3 bases: TGTGCCAGCAGCTCGCTGGGGGCAGGGACAGGCGAGCAGTACTTC.

The rearrangement uses TRBV11-3 and TRBJ1-1; the D is unclear. Germline CDR1 SGHNT, CDR2 YENEEA. The CDR3 is 14 residues long. V lost 1 base and J lost 1, with 7 bases in between. CDR3 region: CASSLGHGNTEAFF. As DNA, the CDR3 is TGTGCCAGCAGCTTAGGACACGGGAACACTGAAGCTTTCTTT.

J is TRBJ1-2 and V is TRBV10-3; 8 bases match TRBD1. The V gene's germline CDR1 is ENHRY and CDR2 SYGVKD. After removal of 7 bases from V and 6 bases from J, the junction contained 4 bases not matched to a gene. The CDR3 extends over 12 amino acids. The CDR3 spells CAIKTGDDGYTF. The CDR3 coding sequence is TGTGCCATCAAGACAGGGGACGATGGCTACACCTTC.

The chain has TRBV11-2 and TRBJ2-6; D is undetermined. V lost 1 base, J lost 0 bases, and 4 bases lay in between. The germline V gene encodes CDR1 SGHAT and CDR2 FQNNGV. The CDR3 spans 15 residues. In DNA form, the CDR3 reads TGTGCCAGCAGCTTAGCGGGCTCTGGGGCCAACGTCCTGACTTTC. Its protein is CASSLAGSGANVLTF.

This clone has a handful of counts. The chain couples TRBV5-1 to TRBJ1-2; TRBD1 is a possible D gene (6 bases). This CDR3 region has 14 residues. V lost 4 bases and J 3 bases, leaving 13 bases between the germline ends. From germline, CDR1 is SGHRS and CDR2 YFSETQ. This chain's CDR3 is CASSEGDGYYGYTF. The CDR3, as DNA: TGCGCCAGCAGCGAGGGGGACGGATACTATGGCTACACCTTC. The whole variable domain, remainder taken from reference TRBV5-1 and TRBJ1-2, is KAGVTQTPRYLIKTRGQQVTLSCSPISGHRSVSWYQQTPGQGLQFLFEYFSETQRNKGNFPGRFSGRQFSNSRSEMNVSTLELGDSALYLCASSEGDGYYGYTFGSGTRLTVV.

This clone has a handful of counts. V and J are TRBV5-4 and TRBJ1-2; 7 positions match TRBD1. The CDR3 consists of 13 residues. Germline V gives CDR1 SGHNT, CDR2 YYREEE (reference sequence). After removal of 1 base from V and 12 bases from J, the junction contained 9 bases not matched to a gene. In DNA form, the CDR3 reads TGTGCCAGCAGCTTGACAGGGGTGGGAGTGGACACCTTC. Protein sequence: CASSLTGVGVDTF.